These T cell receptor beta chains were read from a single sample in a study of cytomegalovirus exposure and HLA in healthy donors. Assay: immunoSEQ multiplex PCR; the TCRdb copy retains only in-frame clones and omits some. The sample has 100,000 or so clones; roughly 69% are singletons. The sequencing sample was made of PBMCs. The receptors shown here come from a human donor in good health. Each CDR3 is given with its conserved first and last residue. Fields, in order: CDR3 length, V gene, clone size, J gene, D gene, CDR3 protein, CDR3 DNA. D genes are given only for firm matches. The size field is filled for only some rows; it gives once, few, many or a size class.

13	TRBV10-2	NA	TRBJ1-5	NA	CASAYRAGQPQHF	TGCGCCAGCGCTTACAGGGCCGGTCAGCCCCAGCATTTT
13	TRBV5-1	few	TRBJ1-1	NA	CASSYLVNTEAFF	TGCGCCAGCTCCTACCTGGTGAACACTGAAGCTTTCTTT
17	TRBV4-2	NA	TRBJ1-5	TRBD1	CASSQADRGRTNQPQHF	TGTGCCAGCAGCCAAGCAGACAGGGGGCGGACCAATCAGCCCCAGCATTTT
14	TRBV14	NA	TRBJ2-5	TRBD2	CASSSRLARETQYF	TGTGCCAGCAGCTCCCGACTAGCCAGGGAGACCCAGTACTTC
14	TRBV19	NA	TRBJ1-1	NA	CASSTYTGNTEAFF	TGTGCCAGTAGTACCTATACAGGGAACACTGAAGCTTTCTTT
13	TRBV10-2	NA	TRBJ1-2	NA	CASSEIRKYGYTF	TGCGCCAGCAGTGAGATCAGGAAATATGGCTACACCTTC
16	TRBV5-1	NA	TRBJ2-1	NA	CASSLGSAVESHEQFF	TGCGCCAGCAGCTTGGGGTCTGCGGTTGAATCTCATGAGCAGTTCTTC
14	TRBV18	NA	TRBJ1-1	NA	CASSPSGVDTEAFF	TGTGCCAGCTCACCATCGGGAGTCGACACTGAAGCTTTCTTT
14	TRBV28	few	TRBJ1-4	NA	CASSYRVANEKLFF	TGTGCCAGCAGTTACAGGGTTGCTAATGAAAAACTGTTTTTT
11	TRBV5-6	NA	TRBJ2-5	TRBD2	CASSSGGTQYF	TGTGCCAGCAGCTCGGGGGGGACCCAGTACTTC
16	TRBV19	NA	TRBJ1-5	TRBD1	CASSPTGQGSNQPQHF	TGTGCCAGTAGTCCCACGGGACAGGGTAGCAATCAGCCCCAGCATTTT
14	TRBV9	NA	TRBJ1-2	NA	CASSLSQGVSGYTF	TGTGCCAGCAGCCTAAGCCAGGGTGTTAGTGGCTACACCTTC
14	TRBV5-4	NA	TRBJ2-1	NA	CASSLYQRPNEQFF	TGTGCCAGCAGCTTGTATCAGCGGCCCAATGAGCAGTTCTTC
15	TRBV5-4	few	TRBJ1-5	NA	CASSLDPIGNQPQHF	TGTGCCAGCAGCTTGGACCCTATCGGGAATCAGCCCCAGCATTTT
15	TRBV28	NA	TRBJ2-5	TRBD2	CASRTSGRPAETQYF	TGTGCCAGCAGGACTAGCGGGAGGCCGGCCGAGACCCAGTACTTC
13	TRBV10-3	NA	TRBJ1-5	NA	CAISHRDNQPQHF	TGTGCCATCAGCCACAGGGACAATCAGCCCCAGCATTTT
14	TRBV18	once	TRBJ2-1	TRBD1	CASSPGTAYNEQFF	TGTGCCAGCTCACCAGGGACAGCTTACAATGAGCAGTTCTTC
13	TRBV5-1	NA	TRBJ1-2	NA	CASSLYQEVGYTF	TGCGCCAGCAGCTTGTACCAGGAGGTTGGCTACACCTTC
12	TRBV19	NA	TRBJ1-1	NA	CASRTGISEAFF	TGTGCCAGTCGTACAGGTATCTCGGAAGCTTTCTTT
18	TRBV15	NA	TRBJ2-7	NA	CATSRDLWTQEGTYEQYF	TGTGCCACCAGCAGAGATTTGTGGACCCAGGAGGGGACCTACGAGCAGTACTTC
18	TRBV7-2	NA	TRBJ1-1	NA	CASSLRAGALLLNTEAFF	TGTGCCAGCAGCTTAAGGGCAGGGGCCCTACTACTGAACACTGAAGCTTTCTTT
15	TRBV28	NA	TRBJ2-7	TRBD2	CASSLTSGVAYEQYF	TGTGCCAGCAGTTTAACTAGCGGGGTAGCCTACGAGCAGTACTTC
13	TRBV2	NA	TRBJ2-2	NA	CASSQRSTGELFF	TGTGCCAGCTCTCAGCGGTCCACCGGGGAGCTGTTTTTT
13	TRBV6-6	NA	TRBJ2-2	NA	CASSSLGPTELFF	TGTGCCAGCAGTTCCTTAGGCCCTACGGAGCTGTTTTTT
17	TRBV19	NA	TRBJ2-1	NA	CASSIWGRWGQGVEQFF	TGTGCCAGTAGTATTTGGGGTCGATGGGGCCAGGGCGTTGAGCAGTTCTTC
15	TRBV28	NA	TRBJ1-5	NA	CASQSVGRSNQPQHF	TGTGCCAGCCAGTCGGTGGGCAGGAGCAATCAGCCCCAGCATTTT
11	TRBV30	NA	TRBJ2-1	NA	CAWSVGRQQFF	TGTGCCTGGAGTGTAGGGAGGCAGCAGTTCTTC
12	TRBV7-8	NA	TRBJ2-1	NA	CASSPMGGEQFF	TGTGCCAGCAGCCCAATGGGAGGTGAGCAGTTCTTC
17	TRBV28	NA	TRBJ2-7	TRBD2	CASSLLTLAGLAAEQYF	TGTGCCAGCAGTCTCCTCACCCTAGCGGGCCTCGCCGCCGAGCAGTACTTC
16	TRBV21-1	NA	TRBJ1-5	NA	CASSLNRDRGGQPQHF	TGTGCCAGCAGCTTAAACCGGGACAGGGGTGGACAGCCCCAGCATTTT
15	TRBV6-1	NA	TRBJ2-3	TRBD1	CASSRQGLGTDTQYF	TGTGCCAGCAGTCGACAGGGATTAGGTACAGATACGCAGTATTTT
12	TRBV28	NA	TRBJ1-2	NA	CASSPGAYGYTF	TGTGCCAGCAGTCCCGGTGCCTACGGCTACACCTTC
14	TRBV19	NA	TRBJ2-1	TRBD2	CASSRTSGNNEQFF	TGTGCCAGTAGTAGGACTAGCGGGAACAATGAGCAGTTCTTC
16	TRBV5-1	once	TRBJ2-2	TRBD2	CASSVGLAGAPGELFF	TGCGCCAGCAGCGTAGGACTAGCGGGAGCCCCCGGGGAGCTGTTTTTT
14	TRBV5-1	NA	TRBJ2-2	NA	CASRQVPNTGELFF	TGCGCCAGCAGACAGGTCCCGAACACCGGGGAGCTGTTTTTT
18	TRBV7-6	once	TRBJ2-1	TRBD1	CASSLVATGRGQKGEQFF	TGTGCCAGCAGCTTAGTAGCGACCGGCAGGGGGCAAAAGGGTGAGCAGTTCTTC
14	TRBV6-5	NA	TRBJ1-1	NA	CASSERSGNTEAFF	TGTGCCAGCAGTGAACGTTCCGGGAACACTGAAGCTTTCTTT
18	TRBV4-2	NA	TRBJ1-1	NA	CASSQDRRNLVWNTEAFF	TGTGCCAGCAGCCAAGATAGGAGGAATTTGGTGTGGAACACTGAAGCTTTCTTT
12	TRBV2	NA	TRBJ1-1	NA	CASTSGFTEAFF	TGTGCCAGCACGTCGGGGTTCACTGAAGCTTTCTTT
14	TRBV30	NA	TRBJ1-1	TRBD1	CAWRGQGALPEAFF	TGTGCCTGGAGGGGTCAGGGGGCGCTTCCTGAAGCTTTCTTT
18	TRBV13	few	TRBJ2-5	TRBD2	CASSPYVGLAGEVETQYF	TGTGCCAGCAGCCCCTACGTCGGACTAGCGGGAGAGGTAGAGACCCAGTACTTC
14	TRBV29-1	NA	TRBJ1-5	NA	CSVSQAGVNQPQHF	TGCAGCGTGAGCCAGGCAGGGGTCAATCAGCCCCAGCATTTT
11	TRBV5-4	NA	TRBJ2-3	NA	CASSLTDTQYF	TGTGCCAGCAGCCTCACAGATACGCAGTATTTT
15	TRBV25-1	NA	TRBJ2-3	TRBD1	CASSDRGSGTDTQYF	TGTGCCAGCAGTGACAGGGGGAGCGGTACAGATACGCAGTATTTT
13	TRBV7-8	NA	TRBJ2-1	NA	CASSFLQGHEQFF	TGTGCCAGCAGCTTCCTACAGGGACATGAGCAGTTCTTC
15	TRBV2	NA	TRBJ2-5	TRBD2	CASSEKSLAEETQYF	TGTGCCAGCAGTGAAAAGTCACTAGCGGAAGAGACCCAGTACTTC
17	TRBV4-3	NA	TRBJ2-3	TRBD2	CASSQGLAGALTDTQYF	TGCGCCAGCAGCCAAGGACTAGCGGGGGCCCTCACAGATACGCAGTATTTT
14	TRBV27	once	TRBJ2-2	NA	CASTRVLNTGELFF	TGTGCCAGCACCAGGGTATTGAACACCGGGGAGCTGTTTTTT
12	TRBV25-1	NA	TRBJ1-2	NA	CASSPSNYGYTF	TGTGCCAGCAGTCCCAGTAACTATGGCTACACCTTC
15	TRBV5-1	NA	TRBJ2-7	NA	CASSLDAGRGYEQYF	TGCGCCAGCAGCTTGGATGCCGGGAGAGGGTACGAGCAGTACTTC
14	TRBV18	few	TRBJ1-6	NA	CASSPTGFNSPLHF	TGTGCCAGCTCTCCTACAGGGTTTAATTCACCCCTCCACTTT
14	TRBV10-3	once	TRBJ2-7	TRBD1	CAISAGTATYEQYF	TGTGCCATCAGTGCAGGGACAGCCACCTACGAGCAGTACTTC
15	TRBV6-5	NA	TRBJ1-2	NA	CASSYSRTKNGGYTF	TGTGCCAGCAGTTACTCGAGAACAAAGAACGGGGGGTACACCTTC